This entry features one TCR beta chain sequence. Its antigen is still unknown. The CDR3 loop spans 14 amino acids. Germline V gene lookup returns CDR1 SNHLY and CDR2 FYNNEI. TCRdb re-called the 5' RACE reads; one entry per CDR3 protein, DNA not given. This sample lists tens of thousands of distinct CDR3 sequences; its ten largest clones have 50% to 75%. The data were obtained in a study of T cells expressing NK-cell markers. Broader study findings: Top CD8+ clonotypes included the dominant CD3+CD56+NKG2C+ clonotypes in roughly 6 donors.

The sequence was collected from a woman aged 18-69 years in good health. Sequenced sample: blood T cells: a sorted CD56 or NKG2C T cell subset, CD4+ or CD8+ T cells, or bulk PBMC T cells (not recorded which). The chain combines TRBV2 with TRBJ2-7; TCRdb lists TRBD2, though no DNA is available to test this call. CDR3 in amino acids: CASRRPGDAYEQYF.